This T cell receptor beta chain was profiled in a study of shared clonotypes between healthy human individuals. Here immunoSEQ multiplex PCR was the method, and the copy in TCRdb shows in-frame clones only, minus some. The table shows some 2.4 million clones, with more than 85% occurring only once. The sequenced sample was naive CD4+ T cells from PBMCs. Subset described: CD45RA+ positively selected. This TCR was recovered from a man younger than 35 in good health. Some clones in this sample may be carry-over from other donors' samples.

CDR3 loop: CASSVLAEGSEQYF. In nucleotides, the CDR3 is TGTGCCAGCAGTGTACTAGCGGAGGGGTCCGAGCAGTACTTC. This chain links TRBV6-1 with TRBJ2-7; TRBD2 agrees at 8 bases. CDR1 is MNHNS and CDR2 is SASEGT in the germline V gene. V shed 4 bases, J shed 6 bases, and the junction held 8 bases outside the gene matches. The CDR3 loop spans 14 amino acids.